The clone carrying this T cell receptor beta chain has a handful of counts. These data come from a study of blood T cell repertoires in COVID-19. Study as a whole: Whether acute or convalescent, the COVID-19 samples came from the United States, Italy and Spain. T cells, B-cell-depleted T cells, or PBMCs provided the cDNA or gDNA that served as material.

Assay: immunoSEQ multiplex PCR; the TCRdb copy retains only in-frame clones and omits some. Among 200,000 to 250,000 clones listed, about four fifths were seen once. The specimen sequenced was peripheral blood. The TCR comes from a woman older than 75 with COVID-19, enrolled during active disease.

The CDR3, as DNA: TGTGCCAGCAGCCCACAGGGGGCCTTGGAGACCCAGTACTTC. This encodes CASSPQGALETQYF. The rearrangement links TRBV11-1 to TRBJ2-5; 9 bases line up with TRBD1. The germline V gene has CDR1 SGHAT and CDR2 FQDESV (reference sequence). This CDR3 is 14 amino acids long. The ends lost 5 bases at V and 5 bases at J; junction bases unmatched: 6.